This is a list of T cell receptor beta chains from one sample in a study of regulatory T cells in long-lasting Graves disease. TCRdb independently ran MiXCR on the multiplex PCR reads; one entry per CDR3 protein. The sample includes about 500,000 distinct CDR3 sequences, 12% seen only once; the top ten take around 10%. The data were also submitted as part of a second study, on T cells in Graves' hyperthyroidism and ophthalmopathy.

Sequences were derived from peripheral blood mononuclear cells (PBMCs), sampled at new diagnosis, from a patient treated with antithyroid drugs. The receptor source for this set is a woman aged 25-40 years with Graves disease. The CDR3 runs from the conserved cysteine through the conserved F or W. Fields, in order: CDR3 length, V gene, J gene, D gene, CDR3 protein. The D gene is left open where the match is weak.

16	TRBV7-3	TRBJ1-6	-	CASSLMGGRTNSPLHF
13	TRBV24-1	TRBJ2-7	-	CATSESLGYEQYF
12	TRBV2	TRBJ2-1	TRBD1	CASSPDRDEQFF
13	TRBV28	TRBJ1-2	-	CASSLKGSDGYTF
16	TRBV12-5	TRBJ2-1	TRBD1	CASGLATGTGNNEQFF
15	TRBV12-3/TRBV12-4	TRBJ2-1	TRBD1	CASSPGQGWYNEQFF
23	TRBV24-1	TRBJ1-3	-	CATSDHEGENNRDPTRSGNTIYF
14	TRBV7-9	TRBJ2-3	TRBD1	CASSLGQGYDTQYF
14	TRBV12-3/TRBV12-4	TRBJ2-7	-	CASSLTGSPYEQYF
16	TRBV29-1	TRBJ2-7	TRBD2	CSVIGDSGRSSYEQYF
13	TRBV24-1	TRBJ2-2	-	CATSGVNTGELFF
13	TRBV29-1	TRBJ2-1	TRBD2	CSVLAGARDEQFF
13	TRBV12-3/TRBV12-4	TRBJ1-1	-	CASSFNGNTEAFF
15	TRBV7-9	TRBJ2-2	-	CASSLWGSNTGELFF
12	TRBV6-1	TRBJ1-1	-	CASSETGTVAFF
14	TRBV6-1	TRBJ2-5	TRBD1	CASSKLDRVETQYF
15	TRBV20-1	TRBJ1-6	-	CSAPGEGSYNSPLHF
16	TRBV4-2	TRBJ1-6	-	CASSQGGDVGNSPLHF
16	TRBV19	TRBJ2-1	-	CASSMRREPLYNEQFF
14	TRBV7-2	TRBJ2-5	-	CASRSGGGTETQYF
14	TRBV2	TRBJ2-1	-	CASSEAGGIYEQFF
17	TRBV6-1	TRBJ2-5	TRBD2	CASSEEPSGRARETQYF
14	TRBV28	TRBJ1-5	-	CASMGVALDQPQHF
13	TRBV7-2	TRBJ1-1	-	CASSPYLNTEAFF
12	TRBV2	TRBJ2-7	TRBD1	CASRDRGDEQYF
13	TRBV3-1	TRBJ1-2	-	CASEGLGDYGYTF
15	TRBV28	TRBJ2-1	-	CASRLALSSYNEQFF
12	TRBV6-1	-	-	CASSADRGEQFF
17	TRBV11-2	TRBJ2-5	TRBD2	CASSVRGAGTSGETQYF
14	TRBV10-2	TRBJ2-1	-	CASSELRLVHEQFF
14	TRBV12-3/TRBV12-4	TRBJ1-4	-	CASSLRGEGEELFF
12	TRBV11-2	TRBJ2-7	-	CASSSMTYEQYF
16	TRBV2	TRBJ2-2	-	CASRAGTLSRTGELFF
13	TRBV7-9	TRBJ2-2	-	CASSPTNTGELFF
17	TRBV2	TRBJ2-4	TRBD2	CASSPMGLAEAKNIQYF
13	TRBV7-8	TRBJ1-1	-	CASRKTQNTEAFF